This T cell receptor (delta chain) comes out of a study of γδ T cells in repeated Plasmodium falciparum infection. Vgamma9/Vdelta2+ and Vdelta2-negative gammadelta T cells were flow-sorted from PBMC for bulk sequencing. This clone has at least ten counts. The protein held in TCRdb is that of a much larger clone and does not match this DNA's translation at residue 10, likely because of a read error; the protein shown is translated from the DNA. The junction had 7 bases not matched to a gene; V was cut back by 0 bases and J by 1 base. This CDR3 is built from 16 residues. The germline gives CDR1 GEAIGNYY, CDR2 EKD. Each sorted gammadelta sample had TRG and TRD chains sequenced. TCRdb re-called the multiplex PCR reads using CATT. The sample has 93,000 or so delta-chain clones; 0.75% to 1% are singletons.

V is TRDV2 and J is TRDJ1, with 7 nucleotides matching TRDD3. Sequencing was done on a sample of gamma-delta T cells from blood. The receptor was derived from a pool of human donors (malaria-infected and uninfected, not separated). CDR3 amino acids: CACDTVGGGGTDKLIF. As DNA, the CDR3 is TGTGCCTGTGACACCGTTGGGGGAGGGGGCACCGATAAACTCATCTTT.